What follows are 32 T cell receptor beta chains derived from one specimen sequenced in a study of T cell responses to AZD1222 COVID-19 vaccine. TCRdb's table, derived via immunoSEQ multiplex PCR, lists solely in-frame clones and lacks some. The sample holds 85,000 to 100,000 clones, around nine tenths seen once. The sample was peripheral blood, taken on day 0 of AZD1222 vaccination. The receptors originated from an adult in good health.

This chain uses TRBV29-1 with TRBJ1-1; a possible D gene is TRBD1 (5 bases). V shed 3 bases and J shed 5 bases, with 19 bases lying between them. The CDR3 runs to 15 residues. Germline CDR1 and CDR2: SQVTM and ANQGSEA. CDR3: CSVEPGPGSGTEAFF. The CDR3 nucleotides are TGCAGCGTTGAGCCGGGACCCGGATCGGGAACTGAAGCTTTCTTT. Full variable domain (outside the CDR3, taken from reference TRBV29-1 and TRBJ1-1): SAVISQKPSRDICQRGTSLTIQCQVDSQVTMMFWYRQQPGQSLTLIATANQGSEATYESGFVIDKFPISRPNLTFSTLTVSNMSPEDSSIYLCSVEPGPGSGTEAFFGQGTRLTVV.

The chain combines TRBV3-1 (or the pseudogene TRBV3-2) with TRBJ2-5; D is undetermined. The CDR3 spans 11 residues. V was trimmed by 5 bases and J by 1 base, leaving 2 bases between them. The V gene's germline CDR1 is LGHDT and CDR2 YNNKEL (reference sequence). This chain's CDR3 is CASSSQETQYF. The CDR3 DNA sequence: TGTGCCAGCAGCTCCCAAGAGACCCAGTACTTC.

In the case of this clone: A junction boundary mismatches the germline segment, possibly from a read error. The J gene is TRBJ1-5, the V gene TRBV19; 8 positions match TRBD1. CDR3 length equals 21 residues. The germline CDR1 and CDR2 sequences are LNHDA and SQIVND (reference sequence). The DNA of the CDR3 is TGTGCCAGTTGTATATATTTACCACGACAGGGGATGTCGAGGACGGGTCAGCCCCAGCATTTT. Translating gives CASCIYLPRQGMSRTGQPQHF.

The CDR3 sequence: CASSPLSDQLDYGYTF. DNA of the CDR3: TGTGCCAGCAGCCCTTTGTCTGACCAGCTAGACTATGGCTACACCTTC. The chain joins TRBV7-9 to TRBJ1-2; unclear D gene. V was shortened by 5 bases and J by 3 bases, with 19 bases between the two germline ends. The CDR3 is made up of 16 amino acids. Germline V gene lookup returns CDR1 SEHNR and CDR2 FQNEAQ (reference sequence).

J is TRBJ2-7 and V is TRBV5-6; maybe TRBD1 (6 bases). Trimming removed 3 bases from V and 7 bases from J, with 20 bases in between. The CDR3 has 15 amino acids. Germline CDR1 is SGHDT and CDR2 is YYEEEE. CDR3: CASSSEARDIWEQYF. The CDR3 DNA follows: TGTGCCAGCAGCTCTGAGGCCCGGGACATATGGGAGCAGTACTTC.

The chain uses TRBV6-5 and TRBJ1-4, with D possibly TRBD1 on 5 matching bases. CDR1 is MNHEY and CDR2 is SVGAGI in the germline V gene. Trimming left V 6 bases short and J 7 bases short, with 18 bases between. The CDR3 sequence is 15 residues long. The CDR3, as DNA: TGTGCCAGCAGAGATCCCCGGGGGGGTGGTGAAAAACTGTTTTTT. It yields the protein CASRDPRGGGEKLFF.

The V and J genes are TRBV5-5 and TRBJ2-7; 7 positions agree with TRBD1. The germline V gene has CDR1 SGHKS and CDR2 YYEKEE (reference sequence). Trimming at V came to 6 bases and at J to 3 bases, leaving 9 bases not matched to a gene. This CDR3 contains 14 residues. The CDR3 nucleotides read TGTGCCAGCAACCCGTCTGGGACAGTCTACGAGCAGTACTTC. It translates to CASNPSGTVYEQYF.

The chain links TRBV11-3 to TRBJ2-2; D not resolved. Germline V gene sequence: CDR1 SGHNT, CDR2 YENEEA. Trimming removed 3 bases from V and 1 base from J, with 9 bases in between. CDR3 length equals 15 residues. This CDR3 reads CASSFGGRNTGELFF. The CDR3, as DNA: TGTGCCAGCAGCTTCGGCGGTAGGAACACCGGGGAGCTGTTTTTT.

The gene calls are TRBV2 and TRBJ1-6; TRBD1 aligns across 9 bases. Germline V gene lookup returns CDR1 SNHLY and CDR2 FYNNEI. The CDR3 has 15 residues. The V gene end was trimmed by 7 bases and the J gene end by 8 bases; junction bases not matched to a gene: 9. CDR3 DNA: TGTGCCAGCAAGAGGGGACAGGGTTTTGATTCACCCCTCCACTTT. Residues: CASKRGQGFDSPLHF.

This chain uses TRBV30 with TRBJ1-3; possibly TRBD1 for D (6 bases). This CDR3 region has 14 residues. Between the trimmed V and J ends, which lost 2 bases and 7 bases, there was a span of 15 bases. Per the germline V gene, CDR1 is GTSNPN and CDR2 is SVGIG (reference sequence). CDR3 nucleotide sequence: TGTGCCTGGAGTATTACAGGGTTTCGTAACACCATATATTTT. This codes for CAWSITGFRNTIYF.

The rearrangement links TRBV2 to TRBJ1-2; 8 bases agree with TRBD1. Trimming at V came to 0 bases and at J to 4 bases, leaving 7 bases not matched to a gene. From germline, CDR1 is SNHLY and CDR2 FYNNEI. The CDR3 contains 16 residues. The CDR3 DNA is TGTGCCAGCAGTGAAGCGGACAGGGCAGGTTCCTATGGCTACACCTTC. Protein sequence: CASSEADRAGSYGYTF. The variable domain in full, with the rest retrieved from reference TRBV2 and TRBJ1-2, is EPEVTQTPSHQVTQMGQEVILRCVPISNHLYFYWYRQILGQKVEFLVSFYNNEISEKSEIFDDQFSVERPDGSNFTLKIRSTKLEDSAMYFCASSEADRAGSYGYTFGSGTRLTVV.

The chain is built from TRBV7-9 and TRBJ2-7, with TRBD2 as a possible D gene (5 bases). CDR1 and CDR2 (germline): SEHNR, FQNEAQ (reference sequence). Trimming took 0 bases from V and 0 from J, leaving 15 bases between them. There are 17 residues in the CDR3. This CDR3 is CASSLAKTGKSSYEQYF. CDR3 DNA: TGTGCCAGCAGCTTAGCGAAAACGGGGAAGAGCTCCTACGAGCAGTACTTC. Full variable domain (remainder filled in from reference TRBV7-9 and TRBJ2-7): DTGVSQNPRHKITKRGQNVTFRCDPISEHNRLYWYRQTLGQGPEFLTYFQNEAQLEKSRLLSDRFSAERPKGSFSTLEIQRTEQGDSAMYLCASSLAKTGKSSYEQYFGPGTRLTVT.

The J gene is TRBJ1-5, the V gene TRBV5-1; possible D gene TRBD1, 5 bases. V lost 0 bases and J 0 bases, leaving 7 bases between the germline ends. CDR1 and CDR2 (germline): SGHRS, YFSETQ. The CDR3 loop spans 15 amino acids. The CDR3 bases are TGCGCCAGCAGCTTGGGGGGCAATAGCAATCAGCCCCAGCATTTT. Protein sequence: CASSLGGNSNQPQHF.

In its sample, this clone was seen a few times. This chain joins TRBV2 and TRBJ1-2, with TRBD1 matching 11 bases. V dropped 6 bases and J dropped 5; count of bases not matched to a gene: 5. Germline V gives CDR1 SNHLY, CDR2 FYNNEI. The CDR3 runs 14 residues. The DNA of the CDR3 is TGTGCCAGCAGCCGGGACAGGGGGAGTTATGGCTACACCTTC. It translates to CASSRDRGSYGYTF.

CDR3 sequence: CATSRDVSEQYF. The CDR3 region has the DNA TGTGCCACCAGCAGAGATGTCTCCGAGCAGTACTTC. The chain joins TRBV15 to TRBJ2-7; no clear D. Germline V gives CDR1 LNHNV, CDR2 YYDKDF (reference sequence). V was trimmed by 0 bases and J by 6 bases, leaving 6 bases between them. This CDR3 comprises 12 residues.

CDR3 in DNA: TGTGCCAGCAGAGAGCCGGGACAGGGGAAACTTGGGGCCAACGTCCTGACTTTC. This sequence encodes CASREPGQGKLGANVLTF. The chain is built from TRBV7-2 and TRBJ2-6; 10 bases line up with TRBD1. The CDR3 extends over 18 amino acids. Losses at the gene ends were 6 bases for V and 3 bases for J; bases not matched to a gene: 11. Germline V gene sequence: CDR1 SGHTA, CDR2 FQGNSA.

In its sample, this clone was seen a few times. Other nucleotide sequences from this sample produce the same CDR3. This chain connects TRBV18 to TRBJ1-1; no clear D. Germline V gene sequence: CDR1 KGHSH, CDR2 LQKENI. V lost 1 base and J 1 base, leaving 1 base between the germline ends. The CDR3 runs 12 residues. The CDR3 DNA is TGTGCCAGCTCACCACAGAACACTGAAGCTTTCTTT. It encodes CASSPQNTEAFF.

V gene TRBV2 combines with J gene TRBJ2-3; D is unresolved. This CDR3 spans 15 amino acids. V was shortened by 2 bases and J by 0 bases, with 9 bases between the two germline ends. Germline CDR1 is SNHLY and CDR2 is FYNNEI. This CDR3 is CASSELRLSTDTQYF. Here the CDR3 DNA reads TGTGCCAGCAGTGAACTGCGCCTGAGCACAGATACGCAGTATTTT.

The chain carries TRBV24-1 and TRBJ1-5; 9 positions match TRBD1. Germline V lookup: CDR1 KGHDR, CDR2 SFDVKD. The CDR3 has 17 residues. The V segment lost 2 bases and the J segment 4 bases; nucleotides outside the gene matches: 8. CDR3 nucleotides: TGTGCCACCAGTGATTCCACGACAGGGGGTGGAAATCAGCCCCAGCATTTT. Translation: CATSDSTTGGGNQPQHF.

CDR3 nucleotide sequence: TGTGCCAGCAGCCTTCGCCCTAGCGGGATTATTTTGGGTAATGAGCAGTTCTTC. It translates to CASSLRPSGIILGNEQFF. V gene TRBV7-8 combines with J gene TRBJ2-1; 9 bases match TRBD2. Germline CDR1 reads SGHVS; CDR2 reads FQNEAQ. V trimming: 5 bases; J trimming: 7 bases; junction bases outside the gene matches: 18. The CDR3 is made up of 18 amino acids. Full variable domain (outside the CDR3, taken from reference TRBV7-8 and TRBJ2-1): GAGVSQSPRYKVAKRGQDVALRCDPISGHVSLFWYQQALGQGPEFLTYFQNEAQLDKSGLPSDRFFAERPEGSVSTLKIQRTQQEDSAVYLCASSLRPSGIILGNEQFFGPGTRLTVL.

V is TRBV5-1 and J is TRBJ1-6; 7 nucleotides match TRBD1. The trim removed 4 bases at V and 6 bases at J, leaving 7 bases unmatched. The CDR3 extends over 15 amino acids. Germline V gene data show CDR1 as SGHRS and CDR2 as YFSETQ. CDR3 in amino acids: CASSTTGTSNSPLHF. The CDR3 DNA is TGCGCCAGCAGCACGACAGGGACTAGTAATTCACCCCTCCACTTT.

The chain carries TRBV3-1 (or the pseudogene TRBV3-2) and TRBJ1-1; no clear D. The V and J ends lost 1 base and 1 base respectively, with 4 bases between them. CDR3 length equals 13 residues. The V gene's germline CDR1 is LGHDT and CDR2 YNNKEL (reference sequence). CDR3 amino acids: CASSQVENTEAFF. In nucleotides, the CDR3 is TGTGCCAGCAGCCAAGTTGAGAACACTGAAGCTTTCTTT.

The chain uses TRBV19 and TRBJ2-3; the match to TRBD2 covers 7 bases. V lost 5 bases to trimming and J lost 2 bases; unmatched junction nucleotides: 7. The CDR3 loop spans 15 amino acids. Germline lookup yields CDR1 LNHDA and CDR2 SQIVND (reference sequence). CDR3 sequence reads: CASSLKGGDTDTQYF. The CDR3 nucleotides read TGTGCCAGTAGTCTCAAGGGAGGGGACACAGATACGCAGTATTTT.

The chain recombines TRBV20-1 with TRBJ1-1, with D perhaps matching TRBD1 (5 bases). Trimming pared 3 bases from V and 3 bases from J, leaving 11 bases between. The CDR3 runs to 13 residues. CDR1 is DFQATT, CDR2 SNEGSKA, per germline (reference sequence). The DNA for the CDR3 is TGCAGTGCTAGTGGGGGGAAGGACACTGAAGCTTTCTTT. Its translation is CSASGGKDTEAFF.

The chain is built from TRBV19 and TRBJ1-6; D may be TRBD1 (6 bases). Deletions cut 8 bases from V and 5 bases from J, with 16 bases between. Germline V CDR1 and CDR2: LNHDA, SQIVND (reference sequence). The CDR3 is 15 residues long. Written as DNA, the CDR3 is TGTGCCAGTCGCCCCCCGGGACAAAATAATTCACCCCTCCACTTT. Protein sequence: CASRPPGQNNSPLHF.

The chain couples TRBV12-3 or TRBV12-4 to TRBJ2-7; tentatively, D is TRBD1 (5 bases). This CDR3 region has 13 residues. V lost 5 bases and J 0 bases, leaving 8 bases between the germline ends. CDR3 nucleotides: TGTGCCAGCAGTGTTGACAGCTCCTACGAGCAGTACTTC. As protein: CASSVDSSYEQYF.

This clone was observed a single time. V and J are TRBV9 and TRBJ1-1; D is unresolved. The germline CDR1 and CDR2 sequences are SGDLS and YYNGEE. The CDR3 has 15 amino acids. V was trimmed by 0 bases and J by 1 base, leaving 10 bases between them. This chain's CDR3 is CASSVAGSRNTEAFF. The DNA of the CDR3 is TGTGCCAGCAGCGTAGCGGGGTCTAGGAACACTGAAGCTTTCTTT.

This chain joins TRBV27 and TRBJ1-1; no clear D. The CDR3 has 14 amino acids. Germline V gene sequence: CDR1 MNHEY, CDR2 SMNVEV (reference sequence). V shed 6 bases and J shed 4 bases, with 15 bases lying between them. Here the CDR3 DNA reads TGTGCCAGCAGCGGTTCCACGCGTGGCACTGAAGCTTTCTTT. It is translated as CASSGSTRGTEAFF.

In its sample, this clone was seen a few times. The V and J genes are TRBV19 and TRBJ1-5, with D tentatively TRBD1 (5 bases). The CDR3 is 15 residues long. Germline values: CDR1 LNHDA, CDR2 SQIVND (reference sequence). V was shortened by 6 bases and J by 0 bases, with 12 bases between the two germline ends. The chain's CDR3 is CASSPGPYSNQPQHF. Here the CDR3 DNA reads TGTGCCAGTAGCCCAGGGCCCTATAGCAATCAGCCCCAGCATTTT.

V and J are TRBV19 and TRBJ1-5, with a tentative D call TRBD1 (6 bases). The ends were cut back, 7 bases at V and 0 bases at J, with 16 bases in the middle. Germline V gene sequence: CDR1 LNHDA, CDR2 SQIVND (reference sequence). There are 16 residues in the CDR3. The chain's CDR3 is CASKFGTTYSNQPQHF. The CDR3, as DNA: TGTGCCAGTAAGTTCGGGACAACTTATAGCAATCAGCCCCAGCATTTT. The entire variable domain, with the rest obtained from reference TRBV19 and TRBJ1-5, is as follows: DGGITQSPKYLFRKEGQNVTLSCEQNLNHDAMYWYRQDPGQGLRLIYYSQIVNDFQKGDIAEGYSVSREKKESFPLTVTSAQKNPTAFYLCASKFGTTYSNQPQHFGDGTRLSIL.

This sequence joins TRBV24-1 and TRBJ2-7, with 7 nucleotides matching TRBD1. The CDR3 runs 15 residues. From germline, CDR1 is KGHDR and CDR2 SFDVKD. After removal of 3 bases from V and 4 bases from J, the junction contained 8 bases not matched to a gene. CDR3: CATSDNGRGMYEQYF. The CDR3 nucleotides are TGTGCCACCAGTGATAACGGCAGGGGGATGTACGAGCAGTACTTC.

This rearrangement joins TRBV12-3 or TRBV12-4 to TRBJ2-7; perhaps TRBD2 as D (5 bases). CDR3 length: 13 amino acids. Trimming stripped 6 bases from V and 2 bases from J, with 11 bases between. The CDR3 loop is CASSVRRAYEQYF. In nucleotides, the CDR3 is TGTGCCAGCAGCGTCCGGCGGGCCTACGAGCAGTACTTC.